This entry features one T cell receptor (beta chain) sequence. What it binds is unknown. TCRdb analysed the RT-PCR reads with MiXCR anew, one entry per CDR3 protein. The table records about 780,000 distinct CDR3 sequences, roughly 20% of them present only once. This record comes from a study of response to subunit inactivated influenza vaccine. The study, taken as a whole, reports: Researchers suggested that each seasonal influenza vaccination recruits few new T cells.

This CDR3 has 15 amino acids. The V gene end was trimmed by 5 bases and the J gene end by 4 bases; junction bases not matched to a gene: 3. CDR1 is MNHNS, CDR2 SASEGT, per germline. The chain joins TRBV6-1 to TRBJ2-2; TRBD2 matches 11 bases. The sequences come from PBMCs from blood, collected around 5 days after vaccination. The sequence was collected from a man aged 45-65 years who received an inactivated influenza vaccine. CDR3 sequence: CASSRSGGATGELFF. DNA of the CDR3: TGTGCCAGCAGTCGTAGCGGGGGGGCCACCGGGGAGCTGTTTTTT.